Shown below are 2 T cell receptor beta chains from a single sample sequenced in a study of blood T cell repertoires in COVID-19. Profiled with immunoSEQ multiplex PCR; TCRdb holds only in-frame clones, not every one. The data contain about 45,000 clones, more than 90% of them singletons. The specimen sequenced was peripheral blood. These receptor sequences come from a man aged 50-59 years with COVID-19, enrolled during active disease.

This clone appeared a single time. The J gene is TRBJ2-3, the V gene TRBV5-5; D gene uncertain. The CDR3 has 13 residues. The germline V gene encodes CDR1 SGHKS and CDR2 YYEKEE (reference sequence). Trimming shortened V by 0 bases and J by 6 bases, and 8 bases separated the two germline ends. The CDR3 DNA is TGTGCCAGCAGCTTGGCTACGGTGGATACGCAGTATTTT. Translating gives CASSLATVDTQYF.

This clone was found a few times. J is TRBJ1-2 and V is TRBV7-9, with 8 bases lining up with TRBD1. Germline values: CDR1 SEHNR, CDR2 FQNEAQ (reference sequence). The CDR3 runs 17 residues. The ends lost 5 bases at V and 5 bases at J; junction bases unmatched: 16. In DNA, the CDR3 is TGTGCCAGCAGCCCTACACCAAGGACAGGGTGGGATTATGGCTACACCTTC. Encoded protein: CASSPTPRTGWDYGYTF.